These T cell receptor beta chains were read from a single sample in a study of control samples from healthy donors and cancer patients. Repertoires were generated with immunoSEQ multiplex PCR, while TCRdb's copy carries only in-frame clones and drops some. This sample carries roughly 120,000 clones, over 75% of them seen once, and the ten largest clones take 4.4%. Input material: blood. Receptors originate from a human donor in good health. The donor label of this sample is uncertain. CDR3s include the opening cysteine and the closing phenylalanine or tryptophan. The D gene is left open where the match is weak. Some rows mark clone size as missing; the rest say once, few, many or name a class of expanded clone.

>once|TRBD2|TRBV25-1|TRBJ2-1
CASSGPGTSGRKEQFF
TGTGCCAGCAGTGGCCCTGGGACTAGCGGGAGGAAAGAGCAGTTCTTC
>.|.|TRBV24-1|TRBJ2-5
CATSDRSGQETQYF
TGTGCCACCAGTGATAGGTCTGGGCAAGAGACCCAGTACTTC
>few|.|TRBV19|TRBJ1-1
CASTEGAGVGEAFF
TGTGCCAGTACCGAAGGAGCAGGGGTGGGTGAAGCTTTCTTT
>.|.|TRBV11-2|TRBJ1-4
CASKWSLGNEKLFF
TGTGCCAGCAAATGGAGTTTGGGCAATGAAAAACTGTTTTTT
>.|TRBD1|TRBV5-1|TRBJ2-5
CASSRDRAEETQYF
TGCGCCAGCAGCCGGGACAGGGCCGAGGAGACCCAGTACTTC
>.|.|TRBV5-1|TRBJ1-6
CASSFTGTENSPLHF
TGCGCCAGCAGCTTTACCGGGACGGAGAATTCACCCCTCCACTTT
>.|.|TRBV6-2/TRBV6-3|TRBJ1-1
CASSYPGQRNTEAFF
TGTGCCAGCAGTTACCCCGGACAGAGGAACACTGAAGCTTTCTTT
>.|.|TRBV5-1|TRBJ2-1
CASSLAGEGGEQFF
TGCGCCAGCAGCTTGGCCGGGGAGGGGGGCGAGCAGTTCTTC
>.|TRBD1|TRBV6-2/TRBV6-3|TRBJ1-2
CASSYSGTVYGYTF
TGTGCCAGCAGTTACTCGGGGACAGTCTATGGCTACACCTTC
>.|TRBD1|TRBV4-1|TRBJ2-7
CASSKQGQTYEQYF
TGCGCCAGCAGCAAACAGGGGCAAACCTACGAGCAGTACTTC
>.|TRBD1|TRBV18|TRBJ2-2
CASSPRTGGDTGELFF
TGTGCCAGCTCACCCAGAACAGGGGGCGACACCGGGGAGCTGTTTTTT
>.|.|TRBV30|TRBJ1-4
CAWSVLRDSYPFF
TGTGCCTGGAGTGTGTTAAGGGACTCATATCCGTTTTTT
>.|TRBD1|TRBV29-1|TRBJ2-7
CSVIGTGMYEQYF
TGCAGCGTAATCGGGACAGGGATGTACGAGCAGTACTTC